A selection of T cell receptor beta chains follows, all from one sample in a study of blood T cell repertoires in COVID-19. Repertoires were generated with immunoSEQ multiplex PCR, while TCRdb's copy carries only in-frame clones and drops some. The table records about 250,000 clones, 80% to 95% of them present only once. Sequencing was done on a sample of peripheral blood. Source of these receptors: a man aged 25-45 years with COVID-19, enrolled during active disease. The CDR3 runs from the conserved cysteine through the conserved F or W. A D gene is named only where the DNA matches it firmly. Expanded clones get a size class; other rows say once, few or many, or leave the size out.

CDR3 length,J gene,V gene,D gene,clone size,CDR3 protein,CDR3 DNA
15,TRBJ1-3,TRBV19,TRBD1,NA,CASSTRQGSGNTIYF,TGTGCCAGTAGTACCCGACAGGGGTCTGGAAACACCATATATTTT
14,TRBJ2-2,TRBV5-1,NA,NA,CASSLGSGTGELFF,TGCGCCAGCAGCTTGGGGTCGGGGACCGGGGAGCTGTTTTTT
14,TRBJ2-7,TRBV6-6,TRBD1,NA,CASSFRGTGYEQYF,TGTGCCAGCAGTTTCCGGGGGACAGGCTACGAGCAGTACTTC
16,TRBJ2-4,TRBV2,TRBD2,NA,CASSPLAGGQKNIQYF,TGTGCCAGCAGCCCTCTAGCGGGGGGACAGAAAAACATTCAGTACTTC
16,TRBJ1-2,TRBV3-1/TRBV3-2,TRBD1,NA,CASSQDWTGPNYGYTF,TGTGCCAGCAGCCAAGATTGGACAGGCCCTAACTATGGCTACACCTTC
13,TRBJ2-5,TRBV7-6,NA,once,CASTPSEWETQYF,TGTGCCAGCACCCCGTCCGAGTGGGAGACCCAGTACTTC
13,TRBJ1-2,TRBV19,TRBD1,NA,CASSNRGDSGYTF,TGTGCCAGTAGTAACAGGGGAGATTCTGGCTACACCTTC
19,TRBJ2-3,TRBV3-1/TRBV3-2,TRBD2,NA,CASSQGRTSGVLATDTQYF,TGTGCCAGCAGCCAAGGAAGGACTAGCGGGGTCCTCGCCACAGATACGCAGTATTTT
14,TRBJ1-1,TRBV3-1/TRBV3-2,NA,NA,CASSQDLEGREAFF,TGTGCCAGCAGCCAAGATCTGGAGGGGCGGGAAGCTTTCTTT
15,TRBJ2-7,TRBV9,NA,NA,CASSVDLGGAYEQYF,TGTGCCAGCAGCGTAGATTTAGGAGGGGCCTACGAGCAGTACTTC
15,TRBJ2-5,TRBV19,TRBD1,NA,CASSAGTGGLETQYF,TGTGCCAGTAGTGCCGGGACAGGGGGCCTGGAGACCCAGTACTTC
14,TRBJ2-1,TRBV6-4,TRBD2,NA,CASSSGGAGDEQFF,TGTGCCAGCAGTAGCGGGGGGGCCGGGGATGAGCAGTTCTTC
15,TRBJ1-5,TRBV27,NA,NA,CASSLSSGIDQPQHF,TGTGCCAGCAGTTTATCCTCCGGGATCGATCAGCCCCAGCATTTT
16,TRBJ1-2,TRBV19,TRBD1,NA,CASSIAAGGLNYGYTF,TGTGCCAGTAGTATAGCGGCAGGGGGACTTAACTATGGCTACACCTTC
13,TRBJ2-7,TRBV3-1/TRBV3-2,NA,NA,CASSHGGRDEQYF,TGTGCCAGCAGCCACGGCGGTCGGGACGAGCAGTACTTC
11,TRBJ1-2,TRBV25-1,TRBD1,NA,CAVWTGWGYTF,TGTGCCGTATGGACAGGGTGGGGCTACACCTTC
18,TRBJ2-1,TRBV7-9,TRBD1,NA,CASSPLSPDRGKIDEQFF,TGTGCCAGCAGCCCTCTTTCCCCGGACAGGGGGAAGATCGATGAGCAGTTCTTC
15,TRBJ2-3,TRBV7-6,TRBD2,NA,CASSLDIAGPDTQYF,TGTGCCAGCAGCTTAGATATAGCGGGACCAGATACGCAGTATTTT
16,TRBJ2-5,TRBV4-1,TRBD1,NA,CASSQVPRQGKETQYF,TGCGCCAGCAGCCAAGTTCCGAGACAGGGGAAAGAGACCCAGTACTTC
19,TRBJ2-6,TRBV15,TRBD1,NA,CATSRGWDRVLSGANVLTF,TGTGCCACCAGCAGAGGCTGGGACAGGGTACTCTCTGGGGCCAACGTCCTGACTTTC
15,TRBJ1-2,TRBV5-1,NA,NA,CASRRTAGENYGYTF,TGCGCCAGCAGGCGGACCGCAGGGGAAAACTATGGCTACACCTTC
19,TRBJ2-1,TRBV5-1,TRBD1,NA,CASSLVPRDREFFYNEQFF,TGCGCCAGCAGCTTGGTCCCCCGGGACAGGGAATTTTTCTACAATGAGCAGTTCTTC
12,TRBJ1-1,TRBV28,TRBD1,NA,CASSSMDRVAFF,TGTGCCAGCAGTTCCATGGACAGGGTTGCTTTCTTT
13,TRBJ1-2,TRBV29-1,NA,NA,CSVEDVRAFGYTF,TGCAGCGTTGAAGATGTCAGGGCCTTCGGCTACACCTTC
15,TRBJ1-6,TRBV6-5,TRBD1,NA,CASKIQGTYNSPLHF,TGTGCCAGCAAAATACAGGGGACCTATAATTCACCCCTCCACTTT
15,TRBJ2-7,TRBV6-5,TRBD2,NA,CASSYSGTSGYEQYF,TGTGCCAGCAGTTACTCGGGGACTAGCGGCTACGAGCAGTACTTC
18,TRBJ2-5,TRBV5-6,TRBD1,once,CASSIRQGRVIVQETQYF,TGTGCCAGCAGCATCCGACAGGGTCGGGTCATCGTACAAGAGACCCAGTACTTC
19,TRBJ1-6,TRBV7-9,TRBD1,NA,CASSLVMTTGGLDNSPLHF,TGTGCCAGCAGCTTAGTAATGACGACAGGGGGCCTAGACAATTCACCCCTCCACTTT
14,TRBJ1-5,TRBV7-6,NA,NA,CASSLAGGRQPQHF,TGTGCCAGCAGCTTAGCGGGGGGGAGACAGCCCCAGCATTTT
14,TRBJ1-5,TRBV7-9,TRBD1,NA,CASSSGTGASPQHF,TGTGCCAGCAGTTCCGGGACAGGGGCCTCGCCCCAGCATTTT
15,TRBJ1-2,TRBV19,NA,NA,CASSHKTENNYGYTF,TGTGCCAGTAGCCATAAGACAGAAAATAACTATGGCTACACCTTC
14,TRBJ2-2,TRBV27,TRBD1,NA,CASTRTGGTGELFF,TGTGCCAGCACCCGGACAGGGGGCACCGGGGAGCTGTTTTTT
16,TRBJ2-7,TRBV7-6,TRBD2,NA,CASSTSLAGGSYEQYF,TGTGCCAGCAGCACCTCTCTAGCGGGGGGCTCCTACGAGCAGTACTTC
16,TRBJ2-6,TRBV5-4,NA,NA,CASSLGGLSGANVLTF,TGTGCCAGCAGCTTGGGAGGCCTCTCTGGGGCCAACGTCCTGACTTTC
15,TRBJ2-7,TRBV5-1,TRBD2,NA,CASSLEGTSSYEQYF,TGCGCCAGCAGCTTGGAAGGGACTAGCTCCTACGAGCAGTACTTC
14,TRBJ1-2,TRBV7-3,TRBD1,NA,CASSSQGQGYGYTF,TGTGCCAGCAGCTCGCAGGGACAGGGGTATGGCTACACCTTC
14,TRBJ1-2,TRBV6-5,TRBD1,NA,CASSSYQGGYGYTF,TGTGCCAGCAGTTCTTATCAGGGGGGCTATGGCTACACCTTC
13,TRBJ2-5,TRBV5-1,NA,NA,CASSSWGEETQYF,TGCGCCAGCAGCTCTTGGGGGGAGGAGACCCAGTACTTC
14,TRBJ2-3,TRBV6-2/TRBV6-3,TRBD2,NA,CASSYHRGEDTQYF,TGTGCCAGCAGTTACCACCGGGGGGAGGATACGCAGTATTTT
13,TRBJ2-1,TRBV7-2,NA,NA,CASSLGAYNEQFF,TGTGCCAGCAGCTTGGGAGCTTACAATGAGCAGTTCTTC
14,TRBJ1-1,TRBV20-1,TRBD1,once,CSASRQGLNTEAFF,TGCAGTGCTAGTCGACAGGGGCTGAACACTGAAGCTTTCTTT
15,TRBJ1-2,TRBV7-9,NA,NA,CASSLAMEGWYGYTF,TGTGCCAGCAGCTTAGCGATGGAGGGGTGGTATGGCTACACCTTC
14,TRBJ2-3,TRBV11-2,NA,NA,CASSRGLWEYTQYF,TGTGCCAGCTCTAGGGGGTTATGGGAATATACGCAGTATTTT
19,TRBJ2-1,TRBV19,TRBD2,NA,CASSPGERGIFSSYNEQFF,TGTGCCAGTAGCCCCGGGGAGCGGGGGATCTTTAGCTCCTACAATGAGCAGTTCTTC
15,TRBJ2-2,TRBV7-3,TRBD2,NA,CASSSLRGGVGELFF,TGTGCCAGCAGCTCCCTACGCGGGGGTGTCGGGGAGCTGTTTTTT
14,TRBJ1-1,TRBV10-3,NA,NA,CAISEGRRNTEAFF,TGTGCCATCAGTGAAGGAAGGAGGAACACTGAAGCTTTCTTT
13,TRBJ2-3,TRBV6-2/TRBV6-3,NA,NA,CASSPPSTDTQYF,TGTGCCAGCAGTCCCCCGAGCACAGATACGCAGTATTTT
19,TRBJ2-6,TRBV3-1/TRBV3-2,TRBD2,NA,CASSQGIAGGTSGANVLTF,TGTGCCAGCAGCCAAGGCATAGCGGGGGGTACCTCTGGGGCCAACGTCCTGACTTTC
18,TRBJ2-7,TRBV11-2,TRBD2,NA,CASSLFPRFEGLGVEQYF,TGTGCCAGCAGCTTATTTCCCCGGTTCGAGGGACTAGGGGTCGAGCAGTACTTC
13,TRBJ1-1,TRBV4-1,TRBD1,NA,CASSPGGRTEAFF,TGCGCCAGCAGCCCAGGGGGCAGGACTGAAGCTTTCTTT
13,TRBJ1-1,TRBV15,TRBD1,NA,CATRTGRNTEAFF,TGTGCCACCAGGACAGGGAGGAACACTGAAGCTTTCTTT
15,TRBJ2-1,TRBV7-2,TRBD2,NA,CASRERGGPYNEQFF,TGTGCCAGCAGAGAGCGGGGGGGACCCTACAATGAGCAGTTCTTC